This TCR beta chain was sequenced for a study of cytotoxic CD8 clonotypes in ibrutinib-treated CLL. The V gene's germline CDR1 is MDHEN and CDR2 SYDVKM. Trimming at V came to 9 bases and at J to 2 bases, leaving 4 bases not matched to a gene. This CDR3 contains 12 residues. Produced via immunoSEQ multiplex PCR; TCRdb's table is partial and in-frame only. The data contain approximately 70,000 clones, 70% to 90% of them singletons. This clone appeared a few times. The TCR originated in a human donor with chronic lymphocytic leukemia. The rearrangement joins TRBV28 to TRBJ2-7, with TRBD1 matching 7 bases. The material was PBMCs, obtained at disease progression, from a patient treated with ibrutinib. CDR3 loop: CASTGQPYEQYF. The CDR3 DNA sequence: TGTGCCAGTACGGGACAGCCCTACGAGCAGTACTTC.